Detailed here is one T cell receptor beta chain. Its target is unknown. Data came from immunoSEQ multiplex PCR; TCRdb stores just in-frame clones and leaves some out. The sample contains about 45,000 clones, roughly two thirds of which appear only once. Germline V CDR1 and CDR2: SNHLY, FYNNEI. CDR3 length: 15 residues. Trimming took 5 bases from V and 4 from J, leaving 15 bases between them. This sample was taken from a study of radiotherapy plus CTLA-4 blockade in lung cancer. On the study more broadly: An objective response was seen in around 19% of patients, and disease control in about 31%. Study-level findings and limits: TCR clones originating in tumors grew in number in blood after radiotherapy plus ipilimumab.

The starting material was peripheral blood, obtained from a patient treated with radiotherapy plus ipilimumab. V usage is TRBV2 and J usage is TRBJ2-1, with TRBD1 as a possible D gene (6 bases). The sequence came from a human donor with non-small cell lung cancer who had a complete response to radiotherapy plus ipilimumab. CDR3 DNA sequence: TGTGCCAGCAGTAAGGACAGCGCCTCTTACAATGAGCAGTTCTTC. Translation: CASSKDSASYNEQFF.